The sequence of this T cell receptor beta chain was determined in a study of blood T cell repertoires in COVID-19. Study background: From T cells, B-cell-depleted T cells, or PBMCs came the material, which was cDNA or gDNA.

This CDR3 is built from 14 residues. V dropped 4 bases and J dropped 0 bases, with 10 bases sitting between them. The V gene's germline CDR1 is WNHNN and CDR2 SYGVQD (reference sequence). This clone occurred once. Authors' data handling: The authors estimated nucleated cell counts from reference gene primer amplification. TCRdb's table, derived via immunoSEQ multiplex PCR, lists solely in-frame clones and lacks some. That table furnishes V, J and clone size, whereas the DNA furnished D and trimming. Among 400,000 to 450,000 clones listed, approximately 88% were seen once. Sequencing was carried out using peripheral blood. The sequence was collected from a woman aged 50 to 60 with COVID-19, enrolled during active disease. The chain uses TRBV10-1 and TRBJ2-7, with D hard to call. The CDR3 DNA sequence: TGCGCCAGCAGTGCCCAGGTTTGCTCCTACGAGCAGTACTTC. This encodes CASSAQVCSYEQYF.